This TCR beta chain was found in a study of T cells after yellow fever vaccination. CDR1 and CDR2 (germline): MNHNY, SVGAGI (reference sequence). Trimming cost V 6 bases and J 6 bases, with 8 bases left between them. The length of the CDR3 is 11 residues. TCRdb redid the calling of the 5' RACE reads with MiXCR, one entry per CDR3 protein. The sample contains roughly 400,000 distinct CDR3 sequences, approximately 18% of which appear only once. This clonotype showed up just a few times. Sequencing was performed on PBMCs, taken before the yellow fever booster vaccination. This TCR was recovered from a man aged 18 to 30 who received the YFV17D yellow fever vaccine. The chain uses TRBV6-6 and TRBJ1-1, with D maybe TRBD1 (5 bases). CDR3 bases: TGTGCCAGCAGGCAGGGAGCTGAAGCTTTCTTT. Translated, it gives CASRQGAEAFF.